The source of this T cell receptor beta chain is a study of CXCR3-negative and CXCR3-positive naive CD8 T cells. UMI-labeled TRB cDNA libraries were prepared by 5' RACE. TCRdb re-called the 5' RACE reads and gives one entry per CDR3 protein, without DNA. The sample holds approximately 58,000 distinct CDR3 sequences. This CDR3 has 13 amino acids. This chain connects TRBV12-3 or TRBV12-4 to TRBJ2-3; TCRdb calls TRBD1, which cannot be checked without DNA. Sequenced sample: naive CXCR3- CD8+ T cells from blood. The subset denotes: CD45RO-CCR7+CD27+CD95- naive CD8+ T cells lacking CXCR3 (TNR3-). This TCR was recovered from a human donor in good health. Some clones in this sample may be carry-over from other donors' samples. The CDR3 sequence: CASSFPATDTQYF.